What follows is one T cell receptor beta chain and its context. The antigen is not known. This entry is derived from a study of cytomegalovirus exposure and HLA in healthy donors. Whole-study context: Around 86 million unique TCRs, all from HLA-typed donors, were included in an early release of the data. Whole-study findings and limits: The study listed approximately 170 cytomegalovirus-associated TCR beta chains.

The PCR made use of 60 Vbeta and 13 Jbeta primers. Assay used: immunoSEQ multiplex PCR; TCRdb lists only in-frame clones, some missing. Here the sample spans approximately 150,000 clones, 65% to 70% being singletons. The donors were healthy bone marrow donors. At collection, donors were nominally healthy, but unrecorded immune exposures were probable. Looked up from germline, CDR1 is SGHTA and CDR2 is FQGTGA. The V end was cut by 3 bases, the J end by 6 bases, with 13 bases between. The CDR3 length is 14 residues. The origin of this receptor is a woman between 18 and 29 years old in good health and CMV-seropositive. The V call is TRBV7-3, the J call TRBJ2-3; perhaps TRBD2 as D (5 bases). The sample comprised PBMCs. The CDR3 sequence is CASSFDSSYDTQYF. Here the CDR3 DNA reads TGTGCCAGCAGCTTCGACTCTAGCTATGATACGCAGTATTTT.